This T cell receptor beta chain was retrieved from a study of cytomegalovirus exposure and HLA in healthy donors. General observations from the study: CMV serostatus was the only immune exposure information that was available.

Primers: 60 Vbeta forward and 13 Jbeta reverse. Clones were sequenced by immunoSEQ multiplex PCR, and TCRdb holds only the in-frame ones, with some missing. This repertoire shows some 110,000 clones, over 12% found once; its top ten account for roughly 0.89%. In regard to this clone: Its target is not known.

CDR1 SGDLS and CDR2 YYNGEE come from the germline V gene. V lost 1 base and J lost 3, with 17 bases in between. The CDR3 has 16 residues. Donors were nominally healthy when sampled, though unrecorded immune exposures were likely. Material for sequencing was PBMCs. The rearrangement links TRBV9 to TRBJ2-7, with a tentative D call TRBD1 (6 bases). The sequence was obtained from a female donor in good health and CMV-seronegative. The CDR3: CASSVLAGATGYEQYF. The DNA of the CDR3 is TGTGCCAGCAGCGTATTGGCAGGGGCCACCGGCTACGAGCAGTACTTC.